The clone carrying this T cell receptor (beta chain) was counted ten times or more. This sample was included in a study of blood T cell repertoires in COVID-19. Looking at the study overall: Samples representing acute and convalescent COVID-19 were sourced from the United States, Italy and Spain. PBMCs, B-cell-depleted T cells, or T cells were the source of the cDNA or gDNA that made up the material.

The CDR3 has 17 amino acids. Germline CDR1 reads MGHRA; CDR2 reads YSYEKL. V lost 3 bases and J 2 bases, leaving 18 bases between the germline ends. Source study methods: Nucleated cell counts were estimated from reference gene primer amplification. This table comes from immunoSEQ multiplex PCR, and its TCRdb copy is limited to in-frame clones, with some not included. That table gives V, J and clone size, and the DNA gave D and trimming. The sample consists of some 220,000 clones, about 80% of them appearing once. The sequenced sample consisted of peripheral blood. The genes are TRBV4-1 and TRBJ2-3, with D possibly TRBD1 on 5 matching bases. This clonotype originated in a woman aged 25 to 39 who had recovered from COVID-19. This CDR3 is CASSQDPHWGLTDTQYF. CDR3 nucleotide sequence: TGCGCCAGCAGCCAGGACCCTCACTGGGGCCTCACAGATACGCAGTATTTT.